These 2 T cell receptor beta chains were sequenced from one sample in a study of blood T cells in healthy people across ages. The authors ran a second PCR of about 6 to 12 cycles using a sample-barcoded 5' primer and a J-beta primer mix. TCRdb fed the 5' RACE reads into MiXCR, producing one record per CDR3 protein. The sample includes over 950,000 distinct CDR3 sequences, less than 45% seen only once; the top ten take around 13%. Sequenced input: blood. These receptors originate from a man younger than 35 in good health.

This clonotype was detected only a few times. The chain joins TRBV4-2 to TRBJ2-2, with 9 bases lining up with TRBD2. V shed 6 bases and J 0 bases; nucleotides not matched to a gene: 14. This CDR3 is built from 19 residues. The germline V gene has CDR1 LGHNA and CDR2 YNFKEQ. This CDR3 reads CASSLRTLAGSANTGELFF. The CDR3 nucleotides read TGTGCCAGCAGTCTACGTACTCTAGCGGGGAGCGCGAACACCGGGGAGCTGTTTTTT.

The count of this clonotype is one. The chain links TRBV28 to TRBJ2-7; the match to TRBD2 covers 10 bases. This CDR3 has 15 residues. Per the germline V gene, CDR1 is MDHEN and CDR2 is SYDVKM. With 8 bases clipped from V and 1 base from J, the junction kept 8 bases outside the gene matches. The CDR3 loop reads CASFRLAGRSYEQYF. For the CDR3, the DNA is TGTGCCAGCTTTAGACTAGCGGGCCGATCCTACGAGCAGTACTTC.